This TCR beta chain derives from a study of cytomegalovirus exposure and HLA in healthy donors. The PCR contained 60 Vbeta and 13 Jbeta primers. Some clones are missing from TCRdb's copy, which holds only in-frame ones; the method was immunoSEQ multiplex PCR. This repertoire shows 170,000 or so clones, around 79% found once; its top ten account for just over 3%. Likely unrecorded immune exposures existed in these nominally healthy donors. As regards this clone: Its matching antigen is unknown.

The study's findings and limits: Accounts indicate the classifier identified cytomegalovirus status with strong specificity and sensitivity. Per a later analysis, HLA-associated TCR beta chains showed more clonal expansion than other, equally common TCR beta chains.

This TCR derives from a woman aged 40 to 50 in good health and CMV-seronegative. Sequencing was performed on PBMCs.

The CDR3 protein is CASSPQLVAGANVLTF. The DNA for the CDR3 is TGTGCCAGCTCCCCGCAATTAGTCGCTGGGGCCAACGTCCTGACTTTC. The chain employs TRBV6-6 and TRBJ2-6; D gene uncertain. Trimming stripped 8 bases from V and 2 bases from J, with 16 bases between. Germline V lookup: CDR1 MNHNY, CDR2 SVGAGI (reference sequence). CDR3 length: 16 amino acids.